A selection of T cell receptor beta chains follows, all from one sample in a study of regulatory T cells in long-lasting Graves disease. TCRdb re-derived calls from the multiplex PCR reads in MiXCR, one entry per CDR3 protein. Found here are fewer than 450,000 distinct CDR3 sequences, over 14% of them singletons; the top ten hold roughly 8%. These data are also associated with another study on T cells in Graves' hyperthyroidism and ophthalmopathy.

The sample in question was peripheral blood mononuclear cells (PBMCs), obtained at new diagnosis, from a patient treated with antithyroid drugs. Every receptor here comes from a woman in her thirties or forties with Graves disease. CDR3s include the opening cysteine and the closing phenylalanine or tryptophan. The D gene is left open where the match is weak. Some rows have no size entry. The others give once, few or many, or a class for an expanded clone.

j_gene | d_gene | abundance | v_gene | CDR3nt | CDR3aa
TRBJ1-3 | . | few | TRBV10-1 | TGCGCCAGCAGCGAAGTGACCGGAAACACCATATATTTT | CASSEVTGNTIYF
TRBJ1-2 | TRBD1 | . | TRBV5-1 | TGCGCCAGCAGCTTGACACAGGGGGCTGGCTACACCTTC | CASSLTQGAGYTF
TRBJ2-1 | TRBD2 | once | TRBV2 | TGTGCCAGGACGGGACTAGCGGGAGACGAGCAGTTCTTC | CARTGLAGDEQFF
TRBJ2-5 | TRBD1 | many | TRBV24-1 | TGTGCCACCAGTGACCCGACAGGGCGAGGGACCCAGTACTTC | CATSDPTGRGTQYF
TRBJ1-1 | TRBD1 | few | TRBV12-5 | TGTGCTGGTGGTTCTCTATCCGGGACAGGGATTTTCTTT | CAGGSLSGTGIFF
TRBJ2-7 | . | many | TRBV6-2/TRBV6-3 | TGTGCCAGCAGTTACTACGATGTGACGAGCTACGAGCAGTACTTC | CASSYYDVTSYEQYF
TRBJ2-4 | . | few | TRBV3-1 | TGTGCCAGCAGCCACCGACTTGGCATTCAGTACTTC | CASSHRLGIQYF
TRBJ2-4 | TRBD2 | few | TRBV3-1 | TGTGCCAGCAGCCAAGATGCGGGGGGCAAAAACATTCAGTACTTC | CASSQDAGGKNIQYF
TRBJ2-1 | . | many | TRBV3-1 | TGTGCCAGCAGCCAGGGGGTTTGGGATCAACCTTACAATGAGCAGTTCTTC | CASSQGVWDQPYNEQFF
TRBJ2-5 | . | many | TRBV29-1 | TGCAGCGTTGCCCAGACGGGGGGCGATTGGGAGACCCAGTACTTC | CSVAQTGGDWETQYF
TRBJ2-7 | . | many | TRBV20-1 | TGCAGTGCAAGCCCGGGCTATACCTACGAGCAGTACTTC | CSASPGYTYEQYF
TRBJ2-2 | . | many | TRBV20-1 | TGCAGTGCTAATCCGAGCACCGGGGAGCTGTTTTTT | CSANPSTGELFF
TRBJ1-2 | . | many | TRBV7-2 | TGTGCCAGCAGCTTATACGCTTCTAACTATGGCTACACCTTC | CASSLYASNYGYTF